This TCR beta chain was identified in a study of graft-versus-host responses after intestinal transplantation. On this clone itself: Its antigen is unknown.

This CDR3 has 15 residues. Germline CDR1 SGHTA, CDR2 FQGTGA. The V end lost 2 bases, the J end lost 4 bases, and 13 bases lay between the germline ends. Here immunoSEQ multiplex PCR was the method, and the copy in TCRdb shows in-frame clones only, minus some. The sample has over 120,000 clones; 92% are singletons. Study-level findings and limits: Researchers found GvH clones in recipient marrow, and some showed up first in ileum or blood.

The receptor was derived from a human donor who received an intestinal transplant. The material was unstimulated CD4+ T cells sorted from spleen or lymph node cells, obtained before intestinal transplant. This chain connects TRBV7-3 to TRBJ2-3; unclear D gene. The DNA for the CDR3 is TGTGCCAGCAGCTTATCGGGCCTTGTCGCAGATACGCAGTATTTT. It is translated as CASSLSGLVADTQYF.